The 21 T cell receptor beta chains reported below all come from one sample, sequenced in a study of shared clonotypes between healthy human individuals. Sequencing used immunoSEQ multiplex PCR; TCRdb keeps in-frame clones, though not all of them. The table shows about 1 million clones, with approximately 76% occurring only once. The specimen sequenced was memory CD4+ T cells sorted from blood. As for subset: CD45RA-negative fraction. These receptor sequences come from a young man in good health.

CDR3 sequence reads: CASWTGTGSGELFF. CDR3 sequence (DNA): TGTGCCAGCTGGACCGGGACAGGGTCCGGGGAGCTGTTTTTT. The V and J genes are TRBV28 and TRBJ2-2, with TRBD1 matching 9 bases. CDR1 MDHEN and CDR2 SYDVKM come from the germline V gene. This CDR3 comprises 14 residues. V lost 8 bases to trimming and J lost 6 bases; unmatched junction nucleotides: 7.

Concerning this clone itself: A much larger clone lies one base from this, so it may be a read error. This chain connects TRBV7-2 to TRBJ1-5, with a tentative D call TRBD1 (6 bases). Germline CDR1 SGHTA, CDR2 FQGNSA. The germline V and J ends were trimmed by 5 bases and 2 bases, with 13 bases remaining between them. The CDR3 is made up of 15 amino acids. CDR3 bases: TGTGCCAGCAGCCCCCTGGGGGCAGGCAATCAGCCCCAGCATTTT. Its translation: CASSPLGAGNQPQHF.

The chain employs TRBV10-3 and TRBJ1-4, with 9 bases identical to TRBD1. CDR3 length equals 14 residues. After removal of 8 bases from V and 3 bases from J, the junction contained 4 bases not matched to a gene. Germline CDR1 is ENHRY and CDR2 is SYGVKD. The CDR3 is CAIGRTGANEKLFF. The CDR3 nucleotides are TGTGCCATCGGACGGACAGGGGCTAATGAAAAACTGTTTTTT.

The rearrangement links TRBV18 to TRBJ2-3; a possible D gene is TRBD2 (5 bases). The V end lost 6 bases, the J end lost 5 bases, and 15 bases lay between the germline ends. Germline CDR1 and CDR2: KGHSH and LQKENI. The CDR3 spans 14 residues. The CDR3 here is CASSVRGSGDTQYF. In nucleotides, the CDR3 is TGTGCCAGCTCCGTTCGGGGTTCGGGAGATACGCAGTATTTT.

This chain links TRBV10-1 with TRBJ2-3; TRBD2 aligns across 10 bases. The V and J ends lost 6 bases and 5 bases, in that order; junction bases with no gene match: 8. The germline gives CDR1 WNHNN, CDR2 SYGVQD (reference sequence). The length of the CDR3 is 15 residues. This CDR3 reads CASSAAGGPRDTQYF. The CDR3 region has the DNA TGCGCCAGCAGCGCAGCGGGAGGGCCTCGAGATACGCAGTATTTT.

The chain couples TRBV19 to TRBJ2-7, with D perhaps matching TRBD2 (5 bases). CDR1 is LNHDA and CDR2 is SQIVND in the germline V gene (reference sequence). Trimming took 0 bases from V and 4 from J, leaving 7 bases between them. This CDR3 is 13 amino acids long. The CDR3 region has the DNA TGTGCCAGTAGTATAGAGGGAGCTTACGAGCAGTACTTC. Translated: CASSIEGAYEQYF.

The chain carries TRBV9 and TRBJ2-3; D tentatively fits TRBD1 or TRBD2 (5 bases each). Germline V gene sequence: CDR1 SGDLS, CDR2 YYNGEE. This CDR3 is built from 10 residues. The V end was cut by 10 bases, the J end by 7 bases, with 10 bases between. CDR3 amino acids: CASGQNTQYF. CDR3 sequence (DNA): TGTGCCTCGGGGCAAAATACGCAGTATTTT.

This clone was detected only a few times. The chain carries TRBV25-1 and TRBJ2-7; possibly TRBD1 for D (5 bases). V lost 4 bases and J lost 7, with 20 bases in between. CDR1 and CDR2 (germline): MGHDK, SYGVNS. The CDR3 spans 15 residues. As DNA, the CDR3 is TGTGCCAGCAGTGTCAGACAGCTGGGAAAAGGGGAGCAGTACTTC. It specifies CASSVRQLGKGEQYF.

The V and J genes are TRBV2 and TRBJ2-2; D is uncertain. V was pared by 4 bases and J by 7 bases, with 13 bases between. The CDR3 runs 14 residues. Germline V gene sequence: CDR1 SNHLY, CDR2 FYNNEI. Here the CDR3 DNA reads TGTGCCAGCAGTGCCAGTTCGGTAGGCGGGGAGCTGTTTTTT. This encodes CASSASSVGGELFF.

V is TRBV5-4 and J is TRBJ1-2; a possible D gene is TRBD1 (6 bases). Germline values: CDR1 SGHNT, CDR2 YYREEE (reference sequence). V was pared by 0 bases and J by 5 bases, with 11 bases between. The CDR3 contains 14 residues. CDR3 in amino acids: CASSLDRVDYGYTF. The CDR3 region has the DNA TGTGCCAGCAGCTTGGACAGGGTTGATTATGGCTACACCTTC.

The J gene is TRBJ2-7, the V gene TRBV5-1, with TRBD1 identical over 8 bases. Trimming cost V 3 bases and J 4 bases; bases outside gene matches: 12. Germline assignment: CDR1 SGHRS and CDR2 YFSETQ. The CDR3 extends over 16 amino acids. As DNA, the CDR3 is TGCGCCAGCAGCTCGCCTAACCCAGGGGGCGGGTACGAGCAGTACTTC. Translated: CASSSPNPGGGYEQYF.

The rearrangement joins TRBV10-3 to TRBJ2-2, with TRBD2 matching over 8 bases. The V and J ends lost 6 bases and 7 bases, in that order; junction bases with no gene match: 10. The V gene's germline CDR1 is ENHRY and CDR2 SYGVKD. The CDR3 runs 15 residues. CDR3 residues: CAIRDSGSRDGELFF. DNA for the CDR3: TGTGCCATCAGGGACAGCGGGAGTAGGGACGGGGAGCTGTTTTTT.

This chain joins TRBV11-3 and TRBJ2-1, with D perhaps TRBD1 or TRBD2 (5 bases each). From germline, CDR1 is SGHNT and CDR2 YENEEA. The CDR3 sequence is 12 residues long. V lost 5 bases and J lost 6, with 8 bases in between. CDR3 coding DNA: TGTGCCAGCAGCCGGGACCGCAATGAGCAGTTCTTC. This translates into CASSRDRNEQFF.

CDR3: CASSQVGGDTQYF. Here the CDR3 DNA reads TGTGCCAGCAGTCAGGTGGGGGGAGATACGCAGTATTTT. The chain uses TRBV6-6 and TRBJ2-3; a possible D gene is TRBD2 (6 bases). The length of the CDR3 is 13 residues. Trimming removed 5 bases from V and 5 bases from J, with 11 bases in between. Germline CDR1 and CDR2: MNHNY and SVGAGI (reference sequence).

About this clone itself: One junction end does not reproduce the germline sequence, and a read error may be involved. CDR3 sequence: CASSLDGTGETQYF. The DNA of the CDR3 is TGTGCTAGCAGCTTAGACGGGACTGGAGAGACCCAGTACTTC. The J gene is TRBJ2-5, the V gene TRBV7-7; maybe TRBD2 (6 bases). Germline values: CDR1 SSHAT, CDR2 FNYEAQ (reference sequence). This CDR3 comprises 14 residues.

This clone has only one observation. The CDR3 DNA reads TGCGCCAGCAGCCAAGTAGGATCTGAAGCTTTCTTT. Translating gives CASSQVGSEAFF. This chain uses TRBV4-3 with TRBJ1-1; D gene unclear. Germline CDR1 reads LGHNA; CDR2 reads YSLEER. V gave up 1 base and J gave up 6 bases, with 6 bases separating them. The CDR3 totals 12 residues.

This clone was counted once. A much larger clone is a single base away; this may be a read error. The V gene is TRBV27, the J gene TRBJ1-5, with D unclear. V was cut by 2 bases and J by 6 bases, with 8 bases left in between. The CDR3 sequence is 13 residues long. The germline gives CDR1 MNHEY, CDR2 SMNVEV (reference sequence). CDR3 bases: TGTGCCAGCAGTTTAGTAGAGGGTCAGCCCCAGCATTTT. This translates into CASSLVEGQPQHF.

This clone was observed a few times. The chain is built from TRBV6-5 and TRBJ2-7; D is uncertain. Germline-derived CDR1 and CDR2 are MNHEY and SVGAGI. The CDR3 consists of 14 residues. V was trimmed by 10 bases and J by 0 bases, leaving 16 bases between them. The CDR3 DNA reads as TGTGCCACCTCCATGGGTCGCTTCTCCTACGAGCAGTACTTC. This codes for CATSMGRFSYEQYF.

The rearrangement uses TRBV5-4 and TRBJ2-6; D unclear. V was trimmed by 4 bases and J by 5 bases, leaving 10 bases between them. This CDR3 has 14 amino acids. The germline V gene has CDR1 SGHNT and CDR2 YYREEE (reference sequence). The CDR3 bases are TGTGCCAGCAGCCCCTCGTCCAGGGCCAACGTCCTGACTTTC. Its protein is CASSPSSRANVLTF.

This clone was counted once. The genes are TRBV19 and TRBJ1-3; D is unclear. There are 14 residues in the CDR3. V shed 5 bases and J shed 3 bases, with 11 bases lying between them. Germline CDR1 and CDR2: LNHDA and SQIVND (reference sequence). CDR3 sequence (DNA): TGTGCCAGTAGTGTCGCGGCCGTTGGAAACACCATATATTTT. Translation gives CASSVAAVGNTIYF.

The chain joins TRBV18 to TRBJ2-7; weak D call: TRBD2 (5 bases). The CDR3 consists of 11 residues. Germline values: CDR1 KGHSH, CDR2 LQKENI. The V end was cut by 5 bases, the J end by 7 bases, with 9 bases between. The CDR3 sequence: CASSMTGEQYF. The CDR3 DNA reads TGTGCCAGCTCAATGACGGGGGAGCAGTACTTC.